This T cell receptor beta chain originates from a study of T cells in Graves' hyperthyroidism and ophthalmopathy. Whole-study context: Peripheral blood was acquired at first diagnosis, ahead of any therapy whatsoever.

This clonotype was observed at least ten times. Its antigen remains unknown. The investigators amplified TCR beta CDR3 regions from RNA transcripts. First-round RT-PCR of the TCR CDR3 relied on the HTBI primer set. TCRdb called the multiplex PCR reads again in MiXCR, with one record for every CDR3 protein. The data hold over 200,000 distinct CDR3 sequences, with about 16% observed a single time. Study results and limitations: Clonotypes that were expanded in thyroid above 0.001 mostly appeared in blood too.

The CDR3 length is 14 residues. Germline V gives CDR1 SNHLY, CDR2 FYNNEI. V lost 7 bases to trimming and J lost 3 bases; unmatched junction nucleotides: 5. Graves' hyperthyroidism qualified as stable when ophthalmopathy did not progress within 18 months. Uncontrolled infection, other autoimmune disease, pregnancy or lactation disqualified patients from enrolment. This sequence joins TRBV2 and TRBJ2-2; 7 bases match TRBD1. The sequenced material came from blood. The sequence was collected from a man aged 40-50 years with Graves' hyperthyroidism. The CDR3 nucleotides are TGTGCCAGCAATTGGGACAGTGACACCGGGGAGCTGTTTTTT. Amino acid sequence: CASNWDSDTGELFF.